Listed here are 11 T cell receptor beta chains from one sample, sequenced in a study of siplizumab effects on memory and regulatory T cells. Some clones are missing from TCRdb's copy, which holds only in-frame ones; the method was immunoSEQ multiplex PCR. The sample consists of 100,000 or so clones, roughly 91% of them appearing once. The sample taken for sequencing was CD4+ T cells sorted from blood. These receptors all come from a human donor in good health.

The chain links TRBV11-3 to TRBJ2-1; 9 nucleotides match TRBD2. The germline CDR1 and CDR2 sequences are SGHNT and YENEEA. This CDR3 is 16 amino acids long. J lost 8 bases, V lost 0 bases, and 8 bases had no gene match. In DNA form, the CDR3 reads TGTGCCAGCAGCTTAGATTTTAGCGGGAGTCCCTATGAGCAGTTCTTC. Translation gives CASSLDFSGSPYEQFF. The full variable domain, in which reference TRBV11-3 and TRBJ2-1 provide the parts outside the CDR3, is EAGVVQSPRYKIIEKKQPVAFWCNPISGHNTLYWYLQNLGQGPELLIRYENEEAVDDSQLPKDRFSAERLKGVDSTLKIQPAELGDSAVYLCASSLDFSGSPYEQFFGPGTRLTVL.

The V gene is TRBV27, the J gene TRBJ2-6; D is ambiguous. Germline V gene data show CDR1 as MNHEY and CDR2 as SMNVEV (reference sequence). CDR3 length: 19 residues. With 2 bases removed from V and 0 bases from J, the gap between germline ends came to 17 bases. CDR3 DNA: TGTGCCAGCAGTTTAGAACATCCCTCTTTAACCTCTGGGGCCAACGTCCTGACTTTC. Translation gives CASSLEHPSLTSGANVLTF.

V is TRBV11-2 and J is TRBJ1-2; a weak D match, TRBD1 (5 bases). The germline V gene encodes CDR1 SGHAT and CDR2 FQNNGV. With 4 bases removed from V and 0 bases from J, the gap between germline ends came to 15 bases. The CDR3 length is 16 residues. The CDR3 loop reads CASSSTWDRTNYGYTF. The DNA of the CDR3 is TGTGCCAGCAGCTCAACATGGGACCGAACTAACTATGGCTACACCTTC.

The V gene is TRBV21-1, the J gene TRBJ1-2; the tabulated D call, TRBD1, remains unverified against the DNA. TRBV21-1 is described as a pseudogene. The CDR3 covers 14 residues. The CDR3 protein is CASSPHGTVYGYTF. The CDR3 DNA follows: TGTGCCAGCAGCCCGCACGGGACAGTTTATGGCTACACCTTC.

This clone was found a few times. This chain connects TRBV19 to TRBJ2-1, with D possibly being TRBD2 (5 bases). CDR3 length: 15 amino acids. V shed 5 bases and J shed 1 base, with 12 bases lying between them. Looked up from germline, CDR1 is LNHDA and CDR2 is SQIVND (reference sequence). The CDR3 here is CASSATSMSYNEQFF. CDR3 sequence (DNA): TGTGCCAGTAGTGCTACTAGTATGTCCTACAATGAGCAGTTCTTC.

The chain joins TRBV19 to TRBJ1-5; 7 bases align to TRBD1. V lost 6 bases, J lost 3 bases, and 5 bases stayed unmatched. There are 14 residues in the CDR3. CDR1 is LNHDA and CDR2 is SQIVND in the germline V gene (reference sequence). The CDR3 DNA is TGTGCCAGTAGATGGGGACAGCACAATCAGCCCCAGCATTTT. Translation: CASRWGQHNQPQHF.

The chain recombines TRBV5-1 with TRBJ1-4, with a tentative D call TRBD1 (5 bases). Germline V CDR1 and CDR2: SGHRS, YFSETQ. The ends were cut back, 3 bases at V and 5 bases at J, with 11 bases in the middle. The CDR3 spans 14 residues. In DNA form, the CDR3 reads TGCGCCAGCAGCTCATCTGGGGGGAATGAAAAACTGTTTTTT. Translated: CASSSSGGNEKLFF.

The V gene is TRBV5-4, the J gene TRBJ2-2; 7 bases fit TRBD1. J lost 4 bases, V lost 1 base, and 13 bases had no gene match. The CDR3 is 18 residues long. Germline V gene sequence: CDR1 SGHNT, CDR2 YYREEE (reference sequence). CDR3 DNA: TGTGCCAGCAGCTTGAAAAACTCTCCGGGACAGCTCACCGGGGAGCTGTTTTTT. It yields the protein CASSLKNSPGQLTGELFF.

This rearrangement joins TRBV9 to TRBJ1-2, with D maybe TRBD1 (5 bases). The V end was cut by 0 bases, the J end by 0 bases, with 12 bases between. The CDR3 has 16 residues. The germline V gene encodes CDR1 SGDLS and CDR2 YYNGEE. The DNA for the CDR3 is TGTGCCAGCAGCGTAGATATGGGGCAGGCTAACTATGGCTACACCTTC. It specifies CASSVDMGQANYGYTF.

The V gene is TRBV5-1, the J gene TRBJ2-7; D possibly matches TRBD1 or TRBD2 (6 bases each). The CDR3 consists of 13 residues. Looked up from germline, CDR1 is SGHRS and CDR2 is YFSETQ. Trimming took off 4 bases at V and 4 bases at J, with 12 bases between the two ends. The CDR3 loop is CASSRGTLYEQYF. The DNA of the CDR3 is TGCGCCAGCAGCCGCGGGACATTATACGAGCAGTACTTC.

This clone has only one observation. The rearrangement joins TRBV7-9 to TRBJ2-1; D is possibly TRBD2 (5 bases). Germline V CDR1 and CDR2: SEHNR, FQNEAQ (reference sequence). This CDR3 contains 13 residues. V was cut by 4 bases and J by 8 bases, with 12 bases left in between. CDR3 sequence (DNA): TGTGCCAGCAGCTCGGTAGCTAGCCATGAGCAGTTCTTC. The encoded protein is CASSSVASHEQFF.